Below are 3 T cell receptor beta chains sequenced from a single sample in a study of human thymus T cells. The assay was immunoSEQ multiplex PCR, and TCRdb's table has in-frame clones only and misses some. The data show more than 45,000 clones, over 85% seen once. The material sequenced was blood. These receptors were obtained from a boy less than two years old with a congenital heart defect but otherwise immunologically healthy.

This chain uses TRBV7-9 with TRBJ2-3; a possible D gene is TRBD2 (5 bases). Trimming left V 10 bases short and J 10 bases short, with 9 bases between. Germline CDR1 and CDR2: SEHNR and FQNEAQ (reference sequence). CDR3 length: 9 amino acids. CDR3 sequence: CATGMAQYF. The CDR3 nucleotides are TGTGCCACCGGGATGGCGCAGTATTTT.

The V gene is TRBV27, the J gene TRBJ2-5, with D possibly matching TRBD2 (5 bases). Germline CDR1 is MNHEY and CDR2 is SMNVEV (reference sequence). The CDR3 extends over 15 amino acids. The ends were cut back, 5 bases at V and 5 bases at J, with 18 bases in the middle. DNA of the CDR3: TGTGCCAGCAGTCCCCGCCCACTAGTCACTGAGACCCAGTACTTC. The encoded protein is CASSPRPLVTETQYF.

The CDR3 sequence is CASSYSLGGFTGELFF. The DNA of the CDR3 is TGTGCCAGCAGTTACTCTCTGGGGGGATTCACCGGGGAGCTGTTTTTT. The gene calls are TRBV6-5 and TRBJ2-2; tentative D call: TRBD2 (6 bases). The CDR3 contains 16 residues. The V gene lost 0 bases and the J gene lost 4 bases, with 12 bases spanning the gap. The germline CDR1 and CDR2 sequences are MNHEY and SVGAGI.